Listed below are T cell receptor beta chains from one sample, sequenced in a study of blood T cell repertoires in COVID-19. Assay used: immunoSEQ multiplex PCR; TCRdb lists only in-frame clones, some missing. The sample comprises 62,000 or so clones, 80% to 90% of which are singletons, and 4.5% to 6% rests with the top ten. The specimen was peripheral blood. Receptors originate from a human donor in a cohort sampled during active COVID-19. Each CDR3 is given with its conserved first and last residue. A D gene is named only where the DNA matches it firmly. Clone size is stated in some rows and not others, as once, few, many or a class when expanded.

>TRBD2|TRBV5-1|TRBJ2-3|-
TGCGCCAGCATCGACGAACCGGGACTAGCGGGAGACACGCAGTATTTT
CASIDEPGLAGDTQYF
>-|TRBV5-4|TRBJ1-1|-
TGTGCCAGCAGCTTGGCAGGGGATCGGATTGAAGCTTTCTTT
CASSLAGDRIEAFF
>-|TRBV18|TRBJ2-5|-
TGTGCCAGCTCACCGGGCAGGGAGGTTGAGACCCAGTACTTC
CASSPGREVETQYF
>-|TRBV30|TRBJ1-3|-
TGTGCCTGGAGTTTGGGCCCGAACTCTGGAAACACCATATATTTT
CAWSLGPNSGNTIYF
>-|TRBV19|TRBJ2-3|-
TGTGCCAGTAGGGTCGGTCGGAGTACAGATACGCAGTATTTT
CASRVGRSTDTQYF
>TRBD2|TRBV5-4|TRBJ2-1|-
TGTGCCAGCAGCACAATGCTAGCGGACAATGAGCAGTTCTTC
CASSTMLADNEQFF
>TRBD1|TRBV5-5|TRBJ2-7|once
TGTGCCAGCAGCTGGGACAGGGGGCTTACCTACGAGCAGTACTTC
CASSWDRGLTYEQYF
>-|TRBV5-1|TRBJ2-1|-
TGCGCCAGCAGCTTGGGAGGGCAGAATGAGCAGTTCTTC
CASSLGGQNEQFF
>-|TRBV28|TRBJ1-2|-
TGTGCCAGCAGTTTACTCGTCCCGGGCAGGGCAATTGAGGGCTACACCTTC
CASSLLVPGRAIEGYTF
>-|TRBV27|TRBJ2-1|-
TGTGCCAGCAGTTTACGGTCTAGCCCGGGCTACAATGAGCAGTTCTTC
CASSLRSSPGYNEQFF
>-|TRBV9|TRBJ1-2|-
TGTGCCAGCAGCGTAGCTGCAGGGTTTAACTATGGCTACACCTTC
CASSVAAGFNYGYTF
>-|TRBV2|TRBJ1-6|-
TGTGCCAGCTATCCCGACGGGAATTCACCCCTCCACTTT
CASYPDGNSPLHF
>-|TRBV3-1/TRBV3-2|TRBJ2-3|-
TGTGCCAGCAGCCAATTGGGGGCTAATACGCAGTATTTT
CASSQLGANTQYF
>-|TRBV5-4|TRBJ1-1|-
TGTGCCAGCAGCTTGTCTCTTGACAGGATGAACACTGAAGCTTTCTTT
CASSLSLDRMNTEAFF
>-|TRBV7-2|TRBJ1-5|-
TGTGCCAGCAGCATAAACACCAATCAGCCCCAGCATTTT
CASSINTNQPQHF
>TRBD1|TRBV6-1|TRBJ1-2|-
TGTGCCAGCAGTGACGCGGGGAAACAGGGGAACTATGGCTACACCTTC
CASSDAGKQGNYGYTF
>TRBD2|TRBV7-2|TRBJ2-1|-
TGTGCCAGCACCTTGGGACTAGCGGGAGCGACTAATGAGCAGTTCTTC
CASTLGLAGATNEQFF
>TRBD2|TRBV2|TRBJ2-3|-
TGTGCCAGCAGTGCGGGGACTAGCGGGAGCGATACGCAGTATTTT
CASSAGTSGSDTQYF
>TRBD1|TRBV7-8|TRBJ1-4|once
TGTGCCAGCAGCCTGGGAGGGACAGGGTTGGAAAAACTGTTTTTT
CASSLGGTGLEKLFF
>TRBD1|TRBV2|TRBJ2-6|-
TGTGCCAGCAGTAGGGACAGGGGGACTGGGGCCAACGTCCTGACTTTC
CASSRDRGTGANVLTF
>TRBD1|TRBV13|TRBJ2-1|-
TGTGCCAGCAGCTTCGGACAGGGCTCCTACAATGAGCAGTTCTTC
CASSFGQGSYNEQFF
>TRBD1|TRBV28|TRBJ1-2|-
TGTGCCAGCAGGACCCTCGGGACAGGGGATGGCTACACCTTC
CASRTLGTGDGYTF
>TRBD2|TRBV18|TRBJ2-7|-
TGTGCCAGCTCACCTCCGGGACTAGCGGGAGGCGGGACCTACGAGCAGTACTTC
CASSPPGLAGGGTYEQYF
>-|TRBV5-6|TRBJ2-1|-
TGTGCCAGCAGCTACAGTAGTGGGGCGTACAATGAGCAGTTCTTC
CASSYSSGAYNEQFF
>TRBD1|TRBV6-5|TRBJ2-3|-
TGTGCCAGCAGTAGACAGGGGAGCACAGATACGCAGTATTTT
CASSRQGSTDTQYF
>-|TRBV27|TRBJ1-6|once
TGTGCCAGCAGTTCCCGACGGACAGCACCGAGCTCCTATAATTCACCCCTCCACTTT
CASSSRRTAPSSYNSPLHF
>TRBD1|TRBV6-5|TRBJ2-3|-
TGTGCCAGCAGTTACTCGAGACAGGGGGCCGATACGCAGTATTTT
CASSYSRQGADTQYF
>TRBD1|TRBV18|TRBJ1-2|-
TGTGCCAGCTCACCACTTACGACAGGGGGAGAAGGCTACACCTTC
CASSPLTTGGEGYTF
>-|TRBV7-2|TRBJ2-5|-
TGTGCCAGCAGCCCCTGGGGGGTGGGCACCCAAGAGACCCAGTACTTC
CASSPWGVGTQETQYF
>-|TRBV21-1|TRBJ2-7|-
TGTGCCAGCAGCAACATTACTCGGAGACAGGGGACAGACGAGCAGTACTTC
CASSNITRRQGTDEQYF
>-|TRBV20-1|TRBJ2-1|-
TGCAGTGCTAGTCGGGGGGCTGGGGGAAATGAGCAGTTCTTC
CSASRGAGGNEQFF
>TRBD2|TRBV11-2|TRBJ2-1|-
TGTGCCAGCAGCTTAGGAATCGGACTAGCGGGGCCCTCCTACAATGAGCAGTTCTTC
CASSLGIGLAGPSYNEQFF
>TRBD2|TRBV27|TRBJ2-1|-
TGTGCCAGCAGTTTATTTTTGAGCGGGAGCTACAATGAGCAGTTCTTC
CASSLFLSGSYNEQFF
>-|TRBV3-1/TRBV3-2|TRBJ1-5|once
TGTGCCAGCAGCCAAGGTCAGGGTATAGGCCAGCCCCAGCATTTT
CASSQGQGIGQPQHF
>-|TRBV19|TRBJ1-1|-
TGTGCCAGTAGCCAGACGGGGGGGACTGAAGCTTTCTTT
CASSQTGGTEAFF
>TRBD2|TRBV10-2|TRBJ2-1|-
TGCGCCAGCAGTGATCCTAGCGGGGTTGAGCAGTTCTTC
CASSDPSGVEQFF
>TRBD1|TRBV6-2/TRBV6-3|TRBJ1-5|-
TGTGCCAGCAGTTATCGACAGGGGGCGGGGGAAAGGAGCAATCAGCCCCAGCATTTT
CASSYRQGAGERSNQPQHF
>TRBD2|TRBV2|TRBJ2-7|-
TGTGCCAGCGGCACCGTAGCGGGGGGGCGGTACGAGCAGTACTTC
CASGTVAGGRYEQYF
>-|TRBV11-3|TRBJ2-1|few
TGTGCCAGCAGCTTAGTCCCGTATGAGCAGTTCTTC
CASSLVPYEQFF
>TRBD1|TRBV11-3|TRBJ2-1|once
TGTGCCAGCAGCCCTCGGACAGGGTACAATGAGCAGTTCTTC
CASSPRTGYNEQFF
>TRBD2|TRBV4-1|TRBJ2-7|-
TGCGCCAGCAGCCAAGAATCTGGACTAGCGGGAGCCTACGAGCAGTACTTC
CASSQESGLAGAYEQYF
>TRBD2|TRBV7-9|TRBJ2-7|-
TGTGCCAGCAGCCCATCCGCTAGCGGGGGGCGAGGCGAGCAGTACTTC
CASSPSASGGRGEQYF
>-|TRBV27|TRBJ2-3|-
TGTGCCAGCAGGCGGGCAGATACGCAGTATTTT
CASRRADTQYF
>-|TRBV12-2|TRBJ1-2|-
TGTGCAAGTCGCCGAAGCGGGTCTACCAGGAGAGATGGCTACACCTTC
CASRRSGSTRRDGYTF
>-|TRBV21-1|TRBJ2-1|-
TGTGCCAGCACCGAACGCGGCTTCAACTCCTACAATGAGCAGTTCTTC
CASTERGFNSYNEQFF